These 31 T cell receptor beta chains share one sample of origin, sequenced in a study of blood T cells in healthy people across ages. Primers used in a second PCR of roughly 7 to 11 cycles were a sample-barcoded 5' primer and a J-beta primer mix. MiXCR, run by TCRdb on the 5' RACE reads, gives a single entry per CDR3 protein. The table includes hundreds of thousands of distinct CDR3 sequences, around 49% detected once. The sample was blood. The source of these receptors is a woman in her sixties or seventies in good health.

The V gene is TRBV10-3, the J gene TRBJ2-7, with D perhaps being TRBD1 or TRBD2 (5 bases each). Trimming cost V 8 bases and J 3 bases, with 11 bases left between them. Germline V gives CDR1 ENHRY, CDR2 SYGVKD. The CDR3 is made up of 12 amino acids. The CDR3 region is CAIRDGNYEQYF. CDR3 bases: TGTGCCATCCGGGACGGGAACTACGAGCAGTACTTC.

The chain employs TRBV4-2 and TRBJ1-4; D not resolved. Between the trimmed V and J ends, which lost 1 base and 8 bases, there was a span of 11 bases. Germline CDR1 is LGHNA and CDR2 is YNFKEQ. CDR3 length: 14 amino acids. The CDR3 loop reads CASSQVSDLEKLFF. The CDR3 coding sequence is TGTGCCAGCAGCCAAGTTAGCGACTTGGAAAAACTGTTTTTT.

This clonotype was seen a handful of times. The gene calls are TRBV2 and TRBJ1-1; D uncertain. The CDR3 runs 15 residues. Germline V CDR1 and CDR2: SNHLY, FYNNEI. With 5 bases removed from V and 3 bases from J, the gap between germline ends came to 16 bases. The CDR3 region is CASSKKLGSDTEAFF. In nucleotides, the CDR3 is TGTGCCAGCAGTAAAAAGTTGGGATCTGACACTGAAGCTTTCTTT. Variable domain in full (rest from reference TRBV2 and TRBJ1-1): EPEVTQTPSHQVTQMGQEVILRCVPISNHLYFYWYRQILGQKVEFLVSFYNNEISEKSEIFDDQFSVERPDGSNFTLKIRSTKLEDSAMYFCASSKKLGSDTEAFFGQGTRLTVV.

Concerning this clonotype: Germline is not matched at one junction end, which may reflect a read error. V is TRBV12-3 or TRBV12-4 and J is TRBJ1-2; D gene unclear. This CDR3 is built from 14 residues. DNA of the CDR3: TGTGCCAGCAGTCTCGGGCAGGCGAACTATGACTACACCTTC. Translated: CASSLGQANYDYTF.

The CDR3: CASSADRVKELKETQYF. The CDR3 DNA reads as TGTGCCAGCAGCGCCGACAGGGTAAAGGAACTAAAGGAGACCCAGTACTTC. The rearrangement joins TRBV6-2 or TRBV6-3 to TRBJ2-5; 7 bases agree with TRBD1. Looked up from germline, CDR1 is MNHEY and CDR2 is SVGEGT. V was pared by 6 bases and J by 5 bases, with 18 bases of the junction left unmatched. The CDR3 is 17 amino acids.

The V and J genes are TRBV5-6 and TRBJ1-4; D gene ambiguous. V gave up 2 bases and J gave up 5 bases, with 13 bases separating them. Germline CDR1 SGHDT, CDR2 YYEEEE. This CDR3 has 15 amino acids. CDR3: CASSFLGRTNEKLFF. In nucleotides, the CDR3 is TGTGCCAGCAGCTTTTTAGGACGGACGAATGAAAAACTGTTTTTT.

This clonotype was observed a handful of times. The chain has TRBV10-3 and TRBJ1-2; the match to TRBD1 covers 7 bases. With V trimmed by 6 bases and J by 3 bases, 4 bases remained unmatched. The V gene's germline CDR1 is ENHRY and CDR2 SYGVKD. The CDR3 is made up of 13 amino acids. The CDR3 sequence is CAIRTGSDYGYTF. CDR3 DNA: TGTGCCATCAGGACAGGGTCCGACTATGGCTACACCTTC.

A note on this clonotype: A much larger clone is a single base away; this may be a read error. The CDR3 nucleotides are TGCAGCGTTGACACCCTGCGTGAGCAGTACTTC. This sequence encodes CSVDTLREQYF. The V call is TRBV29-1, the J call TRBJ2-5; D unresolved. The germline V gene encodes CDR1 SQVTM and CDR2 ANQGSEA. Trimming removed 3 bases from V and 11 bases from J, with 13 bases in between. The CDR3 has 11 residues.

For the CDR3, the DNA is TGTGCCAGCAGCCTTAGGGGCAACAAGAACACTGAAGCTTTCTTT. As protein: CASSLRGNKNTEAFF. V usage is TRBV11-2 and J usage is TRBJ1-1, with D perhaps TRBD1 (5 bases). V gave up 5 bases and J gave up 1 base, with 14 bases separating them. The V gene's germline CDR1 is SGHAT and CDR2 FQNNGV. The CDR3 is made up of 15 amino acids. Using reference TRBV11-2 and TRBJ1-1 for the parts outside the CDR3, the full variable domain is EAGVAQSPRYKIIEKRQSVAFWCNPISGHATLYWYQQILGQGPKLLIQFQNNGVVDDSQLPKDRFSAERLKGVDSTLKIQPAKLEDSAVYLCASSLRGNKNTEAFFGQGTRLTVV.

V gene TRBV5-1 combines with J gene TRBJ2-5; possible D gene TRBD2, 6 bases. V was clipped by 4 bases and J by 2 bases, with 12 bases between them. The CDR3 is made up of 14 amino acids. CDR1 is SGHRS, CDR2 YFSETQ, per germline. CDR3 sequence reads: CASSGPSAQETQYF. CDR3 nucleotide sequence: TGCGCCAGCAGCGGGCCTAGCGCTCAAGAGACCCAGTACTTC.

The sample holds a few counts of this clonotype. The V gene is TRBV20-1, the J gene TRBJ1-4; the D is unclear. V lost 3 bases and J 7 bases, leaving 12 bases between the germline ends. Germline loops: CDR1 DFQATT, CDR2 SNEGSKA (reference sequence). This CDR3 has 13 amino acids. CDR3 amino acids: CSASVIGGEKLFF. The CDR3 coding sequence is TGCAGTGCTAGTGTCATAGGAGGTGAAAAACTGTTTTTT.

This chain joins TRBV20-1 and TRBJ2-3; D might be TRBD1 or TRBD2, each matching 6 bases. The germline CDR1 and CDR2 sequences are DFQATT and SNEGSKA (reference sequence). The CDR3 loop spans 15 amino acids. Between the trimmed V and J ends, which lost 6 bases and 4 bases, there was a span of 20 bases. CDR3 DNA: TGCAGTGCGGGACAACTGACCGGGGGACCAGATACGCAGTATTTT. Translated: CSAGQLTGGPDTQYF.

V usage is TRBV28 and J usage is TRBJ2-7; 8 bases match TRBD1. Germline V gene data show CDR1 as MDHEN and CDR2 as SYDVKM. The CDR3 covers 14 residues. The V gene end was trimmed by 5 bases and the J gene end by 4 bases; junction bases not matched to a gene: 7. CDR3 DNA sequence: TGTGCCAGCAGTGTTGGCAGGGGGCAATACGAGCAGTACTTC. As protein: CASSVGRGQYEQYF.

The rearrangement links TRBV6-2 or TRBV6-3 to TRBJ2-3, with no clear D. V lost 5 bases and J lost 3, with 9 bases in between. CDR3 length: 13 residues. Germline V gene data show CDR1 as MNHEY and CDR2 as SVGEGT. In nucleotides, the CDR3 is TGTGCCAGCAGTGGGCACCCGACAGATACGCAGTATTTT. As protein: CASSGHPTDTQYF.

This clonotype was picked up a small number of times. The CDR3 loop is CASSDSGAFNEQFF. The CDR3 nucleotides read TGTGCCAGCAGCGACTCCGGGGCCTTCAATGAGCAGTTCTTC. This chain connects TRBV2 to TRBJ2-1; D possibly matches TRBD1 or TRBD2 (5 bases each). Germline assignment: CDR1 SNHLY and CDR2 FYNNEI. The CDR3 extends over 14 amino acids. V was cut by 6 bases and J by 6 bases, with 15 bases left in between.

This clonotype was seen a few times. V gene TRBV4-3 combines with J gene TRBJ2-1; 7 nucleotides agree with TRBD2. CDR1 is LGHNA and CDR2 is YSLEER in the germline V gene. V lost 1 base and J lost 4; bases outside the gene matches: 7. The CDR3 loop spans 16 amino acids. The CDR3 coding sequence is TGCGCCAGCAGCCAAGCCACCGGGCGGGAGTACAATGAGCAGTTCTTC. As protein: CASSQATGREYNEQFF.

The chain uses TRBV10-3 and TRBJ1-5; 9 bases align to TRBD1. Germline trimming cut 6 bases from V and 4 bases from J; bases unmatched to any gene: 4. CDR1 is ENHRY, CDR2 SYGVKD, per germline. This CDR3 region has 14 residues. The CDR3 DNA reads TGTGCCATCAGCCCGGACAGGGGTAATCAGCCCCAGCATTTT. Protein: CAISPDRGNQPQHF.

The CDR3 spells CSARDDLAEVGNEQFF. CDR3 DNA sequence: TGCAGTGCTAGAGACGATCTAGCGGAGGTGGGCAATGAGCAGTTCTTC. The chain employs TRBV20-1 and TRBJ2-1; TRBD2 aligns across 7 bases. Unmatched junction bases numbered 11, after V lost 0 bases and J lost 6 bases. From germline, CDR1 is DFQATT and CDR2 SNEGSKA (reference sequence). CDR3 length: 16 amino acids.

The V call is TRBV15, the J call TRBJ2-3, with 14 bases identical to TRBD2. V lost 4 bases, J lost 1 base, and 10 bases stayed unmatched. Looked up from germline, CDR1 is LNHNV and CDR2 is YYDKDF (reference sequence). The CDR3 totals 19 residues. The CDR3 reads CATSTIPGLAGEGTDTQYF. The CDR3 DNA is TGTGCCACCAGCACGATACCGGGACTAGCGGGAGAGGGCACAGATACGCAGTATTTT.

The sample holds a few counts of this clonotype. The CDR3 bases are TGTGCCAGCAGCCAAGCGGGGGGGCTCTACGAGCAGTACTTC. Its protein product is CASSQAGGLYEQYF. V gene TRBV7-2 combines with J gene TRBJ2-4, with 10 bases identical to TRBD2. TRBJ2-7 matches the DNA end more closely, so the J call is doubtful. The CDR3 has 14 residues. Germline V gene data show CDR1 as SGHTA and CDR2 as FQGNSA.

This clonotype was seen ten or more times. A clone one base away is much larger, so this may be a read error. The CDR3 DNA reads as TGTGCCAGCAGCGTCCAGGCCTCTATTAGGGGCTACACCTTC. Its translation is CASSVQASIRGYTF. The V and J genes are TRBV7-2 and TRBJ1-2; D remains ambiguous. This CDR3 has 14 amino acids. V was pared by 5 bases and J by 8 bases, with 18 bases between. Per germline, CDR1 SGHTA and CDR2 FQGNSA.

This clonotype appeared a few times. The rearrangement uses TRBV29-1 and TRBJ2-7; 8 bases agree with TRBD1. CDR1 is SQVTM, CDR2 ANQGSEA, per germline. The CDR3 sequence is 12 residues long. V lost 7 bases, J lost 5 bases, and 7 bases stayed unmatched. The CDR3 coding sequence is TGCAGCGCAAGATCAGGGGGCGACGAGCAGTACTTC. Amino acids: CSARSGGDEQYF.

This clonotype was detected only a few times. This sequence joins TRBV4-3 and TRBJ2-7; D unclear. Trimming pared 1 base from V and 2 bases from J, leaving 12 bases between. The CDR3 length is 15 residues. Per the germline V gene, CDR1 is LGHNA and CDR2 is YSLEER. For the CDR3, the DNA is TGCGCCAGCAGCCAAGGCCAAGCTAGAACCTACGAGCAGTACTTC. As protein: CASSQGQARTYEQYF.

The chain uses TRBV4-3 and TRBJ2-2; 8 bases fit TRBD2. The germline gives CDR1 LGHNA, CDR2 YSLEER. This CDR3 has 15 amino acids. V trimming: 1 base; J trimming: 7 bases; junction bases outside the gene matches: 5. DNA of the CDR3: TGCGCCAGCAGCCAAGGCGGGAGGACCGGCGGGGAGCTGTTTTTT. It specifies CASSQGGRTGGELFF.

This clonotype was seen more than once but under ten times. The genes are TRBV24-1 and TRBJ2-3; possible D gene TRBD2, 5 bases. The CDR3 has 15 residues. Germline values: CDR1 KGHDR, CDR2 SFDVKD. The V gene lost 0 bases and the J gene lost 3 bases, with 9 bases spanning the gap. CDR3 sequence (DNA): TGTGCCACCAGTGATTTGGCCCGGGGAACAGATACGCAGTATTTT. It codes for CATSDLARGTDTQYF.

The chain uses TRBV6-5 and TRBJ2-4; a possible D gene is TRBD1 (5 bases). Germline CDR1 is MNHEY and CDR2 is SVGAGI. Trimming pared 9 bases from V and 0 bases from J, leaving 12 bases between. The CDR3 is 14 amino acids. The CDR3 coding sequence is TGTGCCAGTGGGGCGGCACTAGCCAAAAACATTCAGTACTTC. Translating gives CASGAALAKNIQYF.

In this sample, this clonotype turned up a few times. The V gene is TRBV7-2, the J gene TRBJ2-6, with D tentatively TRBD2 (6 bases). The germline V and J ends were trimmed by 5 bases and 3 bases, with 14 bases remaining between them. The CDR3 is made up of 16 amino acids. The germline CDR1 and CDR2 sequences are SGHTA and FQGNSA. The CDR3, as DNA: TGTGCCAGCAGCCCAGAGCGGGTTGGTGGGGCCAACGTCCTGACTTTC. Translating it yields CASSPERVGGANVLTF.

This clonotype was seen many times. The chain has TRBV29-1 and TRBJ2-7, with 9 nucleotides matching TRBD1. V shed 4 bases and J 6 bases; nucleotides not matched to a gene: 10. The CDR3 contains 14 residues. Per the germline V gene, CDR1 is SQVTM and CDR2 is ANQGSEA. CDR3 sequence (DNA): TGCAGCGTTGGTTCCGGGACAGGGTTTCGCGAGCAGTACTTC. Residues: CSVGSGTGFREQYF.

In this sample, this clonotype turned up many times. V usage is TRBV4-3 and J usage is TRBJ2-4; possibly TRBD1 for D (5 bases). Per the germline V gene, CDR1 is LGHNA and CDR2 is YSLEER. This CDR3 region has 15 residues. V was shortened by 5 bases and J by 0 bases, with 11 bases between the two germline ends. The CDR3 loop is CASSFTRVAKNIQYF. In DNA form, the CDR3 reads TGCGCCAGCAGCTTTACCAGGGTAGCCAAAAACATTCAGTACTTC.

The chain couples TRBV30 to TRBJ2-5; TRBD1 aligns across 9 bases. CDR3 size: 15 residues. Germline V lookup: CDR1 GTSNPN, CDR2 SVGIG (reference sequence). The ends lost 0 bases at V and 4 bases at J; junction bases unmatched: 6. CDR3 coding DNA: TGTGCCTGGAGTGTAACGGGACAGGGTGGAGAGACCCAGTACTTC. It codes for CAWSVTGQGGETQYF.

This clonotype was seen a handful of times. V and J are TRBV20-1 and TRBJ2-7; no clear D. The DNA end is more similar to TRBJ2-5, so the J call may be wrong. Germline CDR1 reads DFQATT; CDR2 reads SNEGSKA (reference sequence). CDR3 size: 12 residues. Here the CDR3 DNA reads TGCAGTGCTAGAGATCTGGGGGAGACCCAGTACTTC. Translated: CSARDLGETQYF.